Listed below are T cell receptor beta chains from one sample, sequenced in a study of shared clonotypes between healthy human individuals. Sequencing used immunoSEQ multiplex PCR; TCRdb keeps in-frame clones, though not all of them. Of roughly 500,000 clones in the sample, about three quarters were seen once. Sequencing used PBMCs. The receptor set was obtained from a woman in her thirties or forties in good health. Some clones in this sample may be carry-over from other donors' samples. CDR3s include the opening cysteine and the closing phenylalanine or tryptophan.

>TRBV18|TRBJ2-1
CASSPLRALAASYNEQFF
>TRBV6-1|TRBJ2-1
CASSDRDHIYSYNEQFF
>TRBV28|TRBJ1-5
CASTQPKRQTISNQPQHF
>TRBV10-1|TRBJ2-5
CASLHFMRGKETQYF
>TRBV19|TRBJ2-5
CASSPTVQETQYF
>TRBV5-6|TRBJ1-5
CASSLMGQVNQPQHF
>TRBV7-3|TRBJ1-1
CASSLLGPNTEAFF
>TRBV7-2|TRBJ2-5
CASSFDREETQYF
>TRBV11-2|TRBJ2-3
CASSIRTGGVDTQYF
>TRBV7-3|TRBJ2-2
CASSSWTSGTTGELFF
>TRBV2|TRBJ2-5
CASTNTGSFGETQYF
>TRBV7-3|TRBJ2-5
CASSEHRGQETQYF